The rows below give T cell receptor beta chains drawn from one sample of a study of identical twins. Each CDR3 protein gets one entry after TCRdb re-called the 5' RACE reads with MiXCR. The repertoire holds hundreds of thousands of distinct CDR3 sequences, with 6% to 6.5% as singletons. Sequenced input: naive T cells sorted from blood. Receptors were obtained from a man between 18 and 35 years old in good health. CDR3s include the opening cysteine and the closing phenylalanine or tryptophan. D genes are given only for firm matches. Size tells how often a clone was seen (once, few, many) or the class of an expanded clone, and some rows leave it out.

TRBJ1-3,TRBV2,.,.,TGTGCCAGCAGGTCCCCCGGAAACACCATATATTTT,CASRSPGNTIYF
TRBJ1-4,TRBV27,.,.,TGTGCCAGCAGTCCAGCAGGGCCCCAAGAAAAACTGTTTTTT,CASSPAGPQEKLFF
TRBJ1-6,TRBV5-1,many,.,TGCGCCAGCAGCTTGGGCAGGGATAATTCACCCCTCCACTTT,CASSLGRDNSPLHF
TRBJ2-5,TRBV27,many,TRBD2,TGTGCCAGCACCCCTCTTGCGGGACTAGCTAGGCAAGAGACCCAGTACTTC,CASTPLAGLARQETQYF
TRBJ2-3,TRBV9,many,.,TGTGCCAGCGGGTCGGCTTCTAGCACAGATACGCAGTATTTT,CASGSASSTDTQYF
TRBJ1-4,TRBV25-1,many,.,TGTGCCAGCGGGCAGGGTGGGGGAAAACTGTTTTTT,CASGQGGGKLFF
TRBJ2-3,TRBV5-1,many,.,TGCGCCAGCAGCTTCACAGATACGCAGTATTTT,CASSFTDTQYF
TRBJ1-1,TRBV20-1,many,TRBD1,TGCAGTGCTAGAGCCATTGGGACAGGGATGAACACTGAAGCTTTCTTT,CSARAIGTGMNTEAFF
TRBJ2-2,TRBV27,many,.,TGTGCCAGCAGTTTGATCTCCGGGGAGCTGTTTTTT,CASSLISGELFF
TRBJ2-5,TRBV12-3/TRBV12-4,many,TRBD2,TGTGCCAGCAGTTTAGCGGGAGGGGCGGGAGAGACCCAGTACTTC,CASSLAGGAGETQYF
TRBJ2-3,TRBV6-5,many,.,TGTGCCAGCAGCACCGACTATGGACAACGCACAGATACGCAGTATTTT,CASSTDYGQRTDTQYF
TRBJ2-1,TRBV7-2,.,.,TGTGCCAGCAGCTTAGCCCCCGTCCGGGGCAATGAGCAGTTCTTC,CASSLAPVRGNEQFF
TRBJ2-1,TRBV4-1,many,.,TGCGCCAGCAGCCAAGATCCCGTCCCGTACAATGAGCAGTTCTTC,CASSQDPVPYNEQFF
TRBJ1-1,TRBV29-1,few,.,TGCAGCCCAAATCAGGCGGCGAAAGGTGAAGCTTTCTTT,CSPNQAAKGEAFF
TRBJ1-5,TRBV24-1,few,.,TGTGCCACCAGTGGTCGATTACGACAGAATAGCAATCAGCCCCAGCATTTT,CATSGRLRQNSNQPQHF
TRBJ2-7,TRBV20-1,many,.,TGCAGTGCTAGACCCCTAGGACCAAACTACGAGCAGTACTTC,CSARPLGPNYEQYF
TRBJ2-5,TRBV7-3,.,TRBD2,TGTGCCAGCAGCAAATTATCTGGCGGGAGGACCCAAGAGACCCAGTACTTC,CASSKLSGGRTQETQYF
TRBJ2-7,TRBV7-6,.,TRBD2,TGTGCCAGCAGCACCACGACTAGCGGTCCTTACGAGCAGTACTTC,CASSTTTSGPYEQYF
TRBJ2-3,TRBV15,few,.,TGTGCCACCAGCGCGTTCACAGATACGCAGTATTTT,CATSAFTDTQYF
TRBJ2-5,TRBV7-2,many,.,TGTGCCAGCAGCGGTCCACACGCGTGGCTCGAGACCCAGTACTTC,CASSGPHAWLETQYF
TRBJ2-1,TRBV28,many,TRBD2,TGTGCCAGCAGTTCCTCTAGCGGGAGAGTCGTCGATGAGCAGTTCTTC,CASSSSSGRVVDEQFF
TRBJ2-1,TRBV13,few,TRBD2,TGTGCCAGCAGTTACTACGGGGTAGCGGGAGGGCCCTCCTACAATGAGCAGTTCTTC,CASSYYGVAGGPSYNEQFF
TRBJ2-1,TRBV27,few,.,TGTGCCAGCAGTTTATACTCAGTTACCTACAATGAGCAGTTCTTC,CASSLYSVTYNEQFF
TRBJ2-1,TRBV24-1,many,TRBD2,TGTGCCACCAGTGATTTGCAAGCGGGAGGCTTCTCCTACAATGAGCAGTTCTTC,CATSDLQAGGFSYNEQFF
TRBJ1-2,TRBV19,.,.,TGTGCCAGTAGTATAGAAGGAGACGCAGTCTATGGCTACACCTTC,CASSIEGDAVYGYTF